These T cell receptor beta chains were read from a single sample in a study of vaccination effects on CD4 cells after COVID-19. No antigen has been assigned to these receptors. This table comes from immunoSEQ multiplex PCR, and its TCRdb copy is limited to in-frame clones, with some not included. Here the sample spans tens of thousands of clones, about 80% being singletons. The sample consisted of CD4+ T cells from PBMCs cultured with HCoV-229E spike peptides, taken after COVID-19 vaccination. These TCRs come from a human donor who received a COVID-19 vaccine. Each CDR3 is given with its conserved first and last residue. D genes are given only for firm matches. Only some rows state a clone size, as once, few, many or a class for expanded clones.

V	D	size	J	CDR3	DNA
TRBV6-6	NA	NA	TRBJ2-1	CASQGYSYNEQFF	TGTGCCAGCCAGGGGTATTCCTACAATGAGCAGTTCTTC
TRBV6-1	NA	NA	TRBJ1-5	CASSEYGSGWKPQHF	TGTGCCAGCAGTGAATACGGTTCTGGCTGGAAGCCCCAGCATTTT
TRBV2	NA	NA	TRBJ1-5	CASKDDPEANQPQHF	TGTGCCAGCAAAGACGACCCGGAGGCCAATCAGCCCCAGCATTTT
TRBV3-1/TRBV3-2	TRBD2	NA	TRBJ2-1	CASSQTSGEQFF	TGTGCCAGCAGCCAAACTAGCGGGGAGCAGTTCTTC
TRBV28	NA	NA	TRBJ1-5	CASSLVGLIGSYSNQPQHF	TGTGCCAGCAGTTTGGTGGGGCTCATCGGTTCTTATAGCAATCAGCCCCAGCATTTT
TRBV12-5	TRBD1	NA	TRBJ1-1	CASGLATGGYVYRAFF	TGTGCTAGTGGTTTGGCGACAGGGGGCTATGTATATCGAGCTTTCTTT
TRBV7-2	TRBD1	NA	TRBJ1-1	CASSLQTGVNTEAFF	TGTGCCAGCAGCCTACAGACAGGGGTGAACACTGAAGCTTTCTTT
TRBV4-2	NA	NA	TRBJ2-4	CASSQDPGRPYF	TGTGCCAGCAGCCAAGATCCTGGACGGCCGTACTTC
TRBV5-6	TRBD1	NA	TRBJ1-1	CASSWGDRNTEAFF	TGTGCCAGCAGCTGGGGGGACAGAAACACTGAAGCTTTCTTT
TRBV30	NA	NA	TRBJ1-2	CAWMTGIETSTF	TGTGCCTGGATGACCGGGATTGAGACTAGCACCTTC
TRBV3-1/TRBV3-2	TRBD2	NA	TRBJ2-5	CASSGGGETQYF	TGTGCCAGCAGCGGGGGGGGAGAGACCCAGTACTTC
TRBV7-7	NA	NA	TRBJ1-5	CASSHPGQIVPRSNQPQHF	TGTGCCAGCAGCCACCCGGGACAAATTGTGCCAAGAAGCAATCAGCCCCAGCATTTT
TRBV5-1	TRBD1	few	TRBJ2-2	CASSLSQGPTGELFF	TGCGCCAGCAGCTTGTCACAGGGGCCGACCGGGGAGCTGTTTTTT
TRBV18	NA	NA	TRBJ2-5	CASSPRNLQETQYF	TGTGCCAGCTCACCACGGAATTTACAAGAGACCCAGTACTTC
TRBV5-6	NA	NA	TRBJ1-2	CASTRDWDYGYTF	TGTGCCAGCACCCGAGACTGGGACTATGGCTACACCTTC
TRBV28	NA	NA	TRBJ1-5	CASSFLGGNQPQHF	TGTGCCAGCAGTTTTCTGGGGGGCAATCAGCCCCAGCATTTT
TRBV24-1	TRBD1	NA	TRBJ2-5	CATSERAGTAFQETQYF	TGTGCCACCAGTGAGAGGGCCGGGACAGCTTTCCAAGAGACCCAGTACTTC
TRBV7-2	TRBD2	NA	TRBJ2-5	CASSLGAGGRSETQYF	TGTGCCAGCAGCTTAGGGGCGGGGGGGCGTTCGGAGACCCAGTACTTC
TRBV6-6	TRBD2	NA	TRBJ2-3	CASKRGGTQNTQYF	TGTGCCAGCAAACGGGGGGGCACTCAAAATACGCAGTATTTT
TRBV12-3/TRBV12-4	NA	NA	TRBJ2-4	CASSFGEQSIQYF	TGTGCCAGCAGTTTCGGGGAACAGAGCATTCAGTACTTC
TRBV7-2	TRBD2	NA	TRBJ2-2	CASSPFGLAGGTNTGELFF	TGTGCCAGCAGCCCCTTCGGACTAGCGGGGGGGACTAACACCGGGGAGCTGTTTTTT
TRBV19	NA	NA	TRBJ1-1	CASDFGVNTEAFF	TGTGCCAGCGACTTCGGGGTGAACACTGAAGCTTTCTTT
TRBV24-1	NA	NA	TRBJ1-1	CATGGENTEAFF	TGTGCCACCGGTGGGGAGAACACTGAAGCTTTCTTT
TRBV7-8	NA	NA	TRBJ1-3	CASSLGPNFSGNTIYF	TGTGCCAGCAGCTTAGGTCCGAACTTCTCTGGAAACACCATATATTTT
TRBV27	NA	few	TRBJ1-1	CASRNGGVGTEAFF	TGTGCCAGCAGGAATGGAGGGGTCGGGACTGAAGCTTTCTTT
TRBV18	NA	NA	TRBJ1-6	CASSLNKDNSPLHF	TGTGCCAGCTCGCTGAACAAGGATAATTCACCCCTCCACTTT